Below, 26 T cell receptor beta chains from the same sample are listed, as sequenced in a study of OX40 agonist ivuxolimab in advanced cancers. Using immunoSEQ multiplex PCR, the repertoire was profiled, and TCRdb retains in-frame clones only, with some absent. Found here are around 57,000 clones, around 92% of them singletons; the top ten hold about a quarter. The source was CD4+ or CD8+ T cells sorted from blood, collected in a trial of the OX40 agonist ivuxolimab. The receptors shown here come from an adult with an advanced solid tumor such as melanoma, head and neck, liver or kidney cancer.

This sequence joins TRBV28 and TRBJ2-7, with a possible D match to TRBD2 (6 bases). Germline CDR1 is MDHEN and CDR2 is SYDVKM. The CDR3 contains 12 residues. Trimming took 5 bases from V and 6 from J, leaving 11 bases between them. CDR3 amino acids: CASSVLGGEQYV. The DNA for the CDR3 is TGTGCCAGCAGTGTACTGGGGGGCGAGCAGTACGTC.

The chain joins TRBV4-1 to TRBJ1-6; 10 nucleotides agree with TRBD1. V shed 4 bases and J 14 bases; nucleotides not matched to a gene: 8. The CDR3 is 14 amino acids. Germline V gene lookup returns CDR1 MGHRA and CDR2 YSYEKL. The CDR3: CASSPRDRGDSLHF. The CDR3 nucleotides are TGCGCCAGCAGCCCCCGGGACAGGGGTGATTCCCTCCACTTT.

V usage is TRBV28 and J usage is TRBJ1-1; D is uncertain. The CDR3 is made up of 17 amino acids. Germline V CDR1 and CDR2: MDHEN, SYDVKM. Trimming cost V 3 bases and J 2 bases, with 19 bases left between them. The CDR3 DNA is TGTGCCAGCAGTTTGCTTGAGGTTCGGGGTCCTAACACTGAAGCTTTCTTT. Amino acids: CASSLLEVRGPNTEAFF.

The chain combines TRBV19 with TRBJ2-3; D remains ambiguous. The V end lost 6 bases, the J end lost 4 bases, and 8 bases lay between the germline ends. The CDR3 consists of 12 residues. Germline lookup yields CDR1 LNHDA and CDR2 SQIVND (reference sequence). The CDR3 reads CASSSGADTQYF. Written as DNA, the CDR3 is TGTGCCAGTAGCTCCGGTGCAGATACGCAGTATTTT.

V and J are TRBV6-5 and TRBJ1-2, with TRBD1 identical over 7 bases. Germline V lookup: CDR1 MNHEY, CDR2 SVGAGI. After removal of 4 bases from V and 6 bases from J, the junction contained 2 bases not matched to a gene. This CDR3 has 12 residues. CDR3 residues: CASSLTGDGYTF. The CDR3 coding sequence is TGTGCCAGCAGTTTAACAGGGGATGGCTACACCTTC.

The genes are TRBV9 and TRBJ1-6, with D uncertain. CDR1 is SGDLS and CDR2 is YYNGEE in the germline V gene. The CDR3 has 15 amino acids. Trimming left V 0 bases short and J 0 bases short, with 4 bases between. The DNA for the CDR3 is TGTGCCAGCAGCGTAGGAAGCTCCTATAATTCACCCCTCCACTTT. As protein: CASSVGSSYNSPLHF.

This clone was detected once. The chain joins TRBV7-2 to TRBJ1-5, with TRBD1 as a possible D gene (6 bases). The germline gives CDR1 SGHTA, CDR2 FQGNSA. V lost 4 bases and J lost 3, with 10 bases in between. The CDR3 consists of 14 residues. The DNA for the CDR3 is TGTGCCAGCAGCTATACAGGGCCCAATCAGCCCCAGCATTTT. This sequence encodes CASSYTGPNQPQHF.

The V and J genes are TRBV30 and TRBJ2-7; D may be TRBD1 (5 bases). The CDR3 loop spans 13 amino acids. Looked up from germline, CDR1 is GTSNPN and CDR2 is SVGIG (reference sequence). V dropped 1 base and J dropped 1 base, with 8 bases sitting between them. The CDR3 bases are TGTGCCTGGAGTGGACAGACTTCCTACGAGCAGTACTTC. Translating gives CAWSGQTSYEQYF.

CDR3 loop: CASSLAGADPLNTEAFF. The CDR3 coding sequence is TGTGCCAGCAGCTTAGCGGGGGCAGATCCCCTGAACACTGAAGCTTTCTTT. The chain carries TRBV7-2 and TRBJ1-1; a weak D match, TRBD1 (6 bases). This CDR3 comprises 17 residues. CDR1 and CDR2 (germline): SGHTA, FQGNSA. Trimming took 0 bases from V and 0 from J, leaving 14 bases between them.

The genes are TRBV28 and TRBJ2-5; TRBD2 aligns across 7 bases. In germline, CDR1 is MDHEN, CDR2 SYDVKM. This CDR3 has 14 amino acids. After removal of 3 bases from V and 5 bases from J, the junction contained 6 bases not matched to a gene. For the CDR3, the DNA is TGTGCCAGCAGTTTTATGGCGGGAGCGGAGACCCAGTACTTC. Translating gives CASSFMAGAETQYF.

This rearrangement joins TRBV6-5 to TRBJ2-2, with D hard to call. The CDR3 has 11 residues. Trimming shortened V by 5 bases and J by 3 bases, and 1 base separated the two germline ends. CDR1 is MNHEY and CDR2 is SVGAGI in the germline V gene. The CDR3 DNA reads TGTGCCAGCAGTCACACCGGGGAGCTGTTTTTT. Amino acids: CASSHTGELFF.

This clone was detected only once. CDR3 protein: CASSLAVDEQYF. As DNA, the CDR3 is TGTGCCAGCAGCTTGGCCGTCGACGAGCAGTACTTC. The chain couples TRBV5-4 to TRBJ2-7; D not resolved. CDR3 length equals 12 residues. CDR1 is SGHNT, CDR2 YYREEE, per germline (reference sequence). The ends were cut back, 0 bases at V and 5 bases at J, with 6 bases in the middle. Supplemented by reference TRBV5-4 and TRBJ2-7, the full variable domain reads ETGVTQSPTHLIKTRGQQVTLRCSSQSGHNTVSWYQQALGQGPQFIFQYYREEENGRGNFPPRFSGLQFPNYSSELNVNALELDDSALYLCASSLAVDEQYFGPGTRLTVT.

This rearrangement joins TRBV30 to TRBJ2-7, with D hard to call. V shed 0 bases and J shed 7 bases, with 4 bases lying between them. Germline loops: CDR1 GTSNPN, CDR2 SVGIG (reference sequence). The CDR3 has 10 residues. The CDR3, as DNA: TGTGCCTGGAGTGTACATGAGCAGTACTTC. It specifies CAWSVHEQYF.

Written as DNA, the CDR3 is TGTGCCTACATAAACCGGGATCGGGAGACCCAGTACTTC. Its translation is CAYINRDRETQYF. This rearrangement joins TRBV30 to TRBJ2-5, with D possibly TRBD2 on 5 matching bases. The CDR3 loop spans 13 amino acids. The V gene lost 7 bases and the J gene lost 5 bases, with 17 bases spanning the gap. Per the germline V gene, CDR1 is GTSNPN and CDR2 is SVGIG (reference sequence). The whole variable domain, remainder taken from reference TRBV30 and TRBJ2-5, is SQTIHQWPATLVQPVGSPLSLECTVEGTSNPNLYWYRQAAGRGLQLLFYSVGIGQISSEVPQNLSASRPQDRQFILSSKKLLLSDSGFYLCAYINRDRETQYFGPGTRLLVL.

This clone was detected once. The chain links TRBV2 to TRBJ2-2; D unclear. CDR1 SNHLY and CDR2 FYNNEI come from the germline V gene. CDR3 length: 15 amino acids. Trimming left V 7 bases short and J 4 bases short, with 16 bases between. CDR3 sequence (DNA): TGTGCCAGCAATACGCCTCCACTGGGCACCGGGGAGCTGTTTTTT. It codes for CASNTPPLGTGELFF.

The genes are TRBV6-5 and TRBJ2-7; 8 bases align to TRBD1. This CDR3 spans 14 amino acids. The germline gives CDR1 MNHEY, CDR2 SVGAGI. V shed 3 bases and J 2 bases; nucleotides not matched to a gene: 3. The CDR3 DNA is TGTGCCAGCAGTTATGGGACAGGAGCCTACGAGCAGTACTTC. Its protein product is CASSYGTGAYEQYF.

This chain links TRBV9 with TRBJ1-2; TRBD1 aligns across 12 bases. CDR1 is SGDLS, CDR2 YYNGEE, per germline. Trimming at V came to 2 bases and at J to 2 bases, leaving 4 bases not matched to a gene. The CDR3 spans 16 residues. The CDR3 DNA sequence: TGTGCCAGCAGCGTCTCCGGGACAGGGGGCAACTATGGCTACACCTTC. It is translated as CASSVSGTGGNYGYTF.

Only one count was recorded for this clone. The chain couples TRBV18 to TRBJ2-1; 7 positions agree with TRBD1. The CDR3 is 16 residues long. V shed 1 base, J shed 2 bases, and the junction held 5 bases outside the gene matches. Germline V gene data show CDR1 as KGHSH and CDR2 as LQKENI. The DNA of the CDR3 is TGTGCCAGCTCACCACTCAAGGGACAGCCCTACAATGAGCAGTTCTTC. It specifies CASSPLKGQPYNEQFF.

The chain has TRBV28 and TRBJ1-5, with TRBD1 identical over 11 bases. This CDR3 spans 16 amino acids. Germline values: CDR1 MDHEN, CDR2 SYDVKM. V lost 5 bases, J lost 7 bases, and 10 bases stayed unmatched. The chain's CDR3 is CASSPRTGGWKQPQHF. CDR3 DNA: TGTGCCAGCAGTCCCAGGACAGGGGGCTGGAAACAGCCCCAGCATTTT. Drawing the rest from reference TRBV28 and TRBJ1-5, the complete variable domain is DVKVTQSSRYLVKRTGEKVFLECVQDMDHENMFWYRQDPGLGLRLIYFSYDVKMKEKGDIPEGYSVSREKKERFSLILESASTNQTSMYLCASSPRTGGWKQPQHFGDGTRLSIL.

This sequence joins TRBV6-6 and TRBJ2-5; D tentatively reads TRBD1 or TRBD2 (5 bases each). Trimming shortened V by 4 bases and J by 6 bases, and 18 bases separated the two germline ends. Germline-derived CDR1 and CDR2 are MNHNY and SVGAGI (reference sequence). The length of the CDR3 is 15 residues. In DNA form, the CDR3 reads TGTGCCAGCAGTTCCGGGACCCTCAAGAGAAAGACCCAGTACTTC. Its translation is CASSSGTLKRKTQYF.

The chain carries TRBV6-6 and TRBJ1-1; D gene uncertain. The germline V gene encodes CDR1 MNHNY and CDR2 SVGAGI (reference sequence). V lost 0 bases and J 6 bases, leaving 14 bases between the germline ends. This CDR3 is built from 15 residues. The CDR3 spells CASSYSSGSGAEAFF. DNA of the CDR3: TGTGCCAGCAGTTACTCGAGTGGCAGCGGTGCTGAAGCTTTCTTT.

The chain employs TRBV6-5 and TRBJ1-2; D may be TRBD1 (5 bases). Trimming removed 5 bases at V and 4 bases at J, with 17 bases between. The CDR3 covers 15 residues. Germline V gene lookup returns CDR1 MNHEY and CDR2 SVGAGI. CDR3 in DNA: TGTGCCAGCAGTCGACTAAACTCCGGGGGCTATGGCTACACCTTC. Protein sequence: CASSRLNSGGYGYTF.

The rearrangement uses TRBV27 and TRBJ1-1, with D hard to call. This CDR3 contains 15 residues. Trimming left V 4 bases short and J 0 bases short, with 12 bases between. In germline, CDR1 is MNHEY, CDR2 SMNVEV (reference sequence). The CDR3 sequence is CASSSWAHMNTEAFF. CDR3 coding DNA: TGTGCCAGCAGTTCCTGGGCCCACATGAACACTGAAGCTTTCTTT.

The chain carries TRBV15 and TRBJ1-1; D perhaps matches TRBD1 (6 bases). V was shortened by 3 bases and J by 6 bases, with 11 bases between the two germline ends. Looked up from germline, CDR1 is LNHNV and CDR2 is YYDKDF (reference sequence). The CDR3 has 13 amino acids. CDR3 loop: CATSRGGAAEAFF. CDR3 nucleotide sequence: TGTGCCACCAGCAGGGGGGGCGCGGCTGAAGCTTTCTTT.

The chain combines TRBV5-6 with TRBJ1-3; possible D gene TRBD1, 6 bases. CDR3 length: 14 amino acids. Germline-derived CDR1 and CDR2 are SGHDT and YYEEEE. The V end was cut by 10 bases, the J end by 2 bases, with 16 bases between. CDR3 sequence reads: CAQGPKEAGNTIYF. For the CDR3, the DNA is TGTGCCCAGGGGCCCAAGGAGGCTGGAAACACCATATATTTT.

This chain uses TRBV6-1 with TRBJ2-6; D gene unclear. CDR3 length: 15 residues. Trimming removed 4 bases from V and 2 bases from J, with 9 bases in between. Germline lookup yields CDR1 MNHNS and CDR2 SASEGT. DNA for the CDR3: TGTGCCAGCAGTGGGACGGGTACTGGGGCCAACGTCCTGACTTTC. It yields the protein CASSGTGTGANVLTF.